A few counts support the clone carrying this T cell receptor beta chain. Antigen specificity is unknown. Unique molecular identifiers were added to individual cDNA molecules. TCRdb itself ran the 5' RACE reads through MiXCR, one entry per CDR3 protein. The data show tens of thousands of distinct CDR3 sequences, with roughly 10% seen just once and approximately 5.9% held by the top ten. Trimming removed 3 bases at V and 9 bases at J, with 14 bases between. The CDR3 has 14 residues. Germline CDR1 is WSHSY and CDR2 is SAAADI. This specimen comes from a study of early T cells in non-severe SARS-CoV-2 infection. Overall study: Unpaired chains resulted from sequencing bulk RNA of unsorted whole blood.

Study results and limitations: Clonotype matching in VDJdb favored anti-spike CD8 responses and did not capture private and CD4 specificities.

The V and J genes are TRBV10-2 and TRBJ2-2; no firm D call. The receptor's source is an adult who was a healthcare worker with PCR-confirmed SARS-CoV-2 infection or an uninfected control (not recorded which). The specimen was whole blood. CDR3 sequence: CASSDVIRGWELFF. Here the CDR3 DNA reads TGCGCCAGCAGTGACGTTATTCGAGGCTGGGAGCTGTTTTTT.